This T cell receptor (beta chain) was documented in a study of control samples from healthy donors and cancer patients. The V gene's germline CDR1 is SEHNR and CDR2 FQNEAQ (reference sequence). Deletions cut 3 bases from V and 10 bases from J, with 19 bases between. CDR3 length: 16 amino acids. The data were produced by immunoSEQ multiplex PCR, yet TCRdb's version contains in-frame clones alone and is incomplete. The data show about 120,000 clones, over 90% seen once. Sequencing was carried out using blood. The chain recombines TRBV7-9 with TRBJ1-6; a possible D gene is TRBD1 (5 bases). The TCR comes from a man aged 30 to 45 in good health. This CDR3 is CASSFIPQGRSSPLHF. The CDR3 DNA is TGTGCCAGCAGCTTTATCCCGCAGGGTCGGAGCTCACCCCTCCACTTT.